This T cell receptor beta chain was captured in a study of response to subunit inactivated influenza vaccine (dated by TCRdb to the late 2010s). Study-level background: To follow how T cells responded to a trivalent subunit inactivated influenza vaccine, the researchers relied on deep quantitative profiling of the T cell receptor repertoire. The research as a whole found: The authors suggested that each seasonal influenza vaccination may recruit only a limited number of new T cells.

CDR1 and CDR2 (LGHDT, YNNKEL) derive from the germline V gene (reference sequence). Including cysteine and phenylalanine, the CDR3 has 18 amino acids. Left in the record is the CDR3 DNA by itself, 54 bases read in frame from the first base. The V and J ends are trimmed by 0 bases and 2 bases, leaving 19 bases between them. The library was built by means of RT-PCR. The instrument was an Illumina HiSeq 2500. The raw public data were reprocessed by TCRdb itself: fastp quality trimming at Q25, MiXCR clonotype calling, in-frame beta chains only. Rows with one shared CDR3 protein collapse into an entry with the most common genes and DNA. Recorded for this sample are hundreds of thousands of distinct CDR3 sequences; about 8% of them occurred a single time. The ten largest account for 10% to 15% of the sample. As regards this clonotype: No antigen is known for it. Base quality data are lacking; no much larger clone is found one base away.

The sequence came from a man between 45 and 75 years old who received an inactivated influenza vaccine. Donor details come from another sample of the same person, matched by shared clones. This sequence uses TRBV3-1 and TRBJ2-5; TRBD2 could be the D gene, as 6 bases match. Sequencing was performed on PBMCs from blood, taken about 24 months after vaccination. The DNA reads TGTGCCAGCAGCCAAGACCCCGGGGGAATAAGAACTCAAGAGACCCAGTACTTC. Its coded protein is CASSQDPGGIRTQETQYF.